The rows below give T cell receptor beta chains drawn from one sample of a study of blood T cell repertoires in COVID-19. Sequencing was performed with immunoSEQ multiplex PCR; in TCRdb, only in-frame clones are kept and a portion is missing. The sample has around 250,000 clones, about 87% seen once. The sequencing sample was made of PBMCs or T cells enriched from blood (not recorded which). The receptor set was obtained from a man aged 45-65 years who had been exposed to COVID-19. CDR3s include the opening cysteine and the closing phenylalanine or tryptophan. Each record gives: D gene, V gene, clone size, J gene, CDR3 length, CDR3 DNA, CDR3 protein. The D gene is left open where the match is weak. The listing skips clone size in some rows; elsewhere it reads once, few, many or a size class.

>NA|TRBV11-2|NA|TRBJ2-7|13
TGTGCCAGCAGGGATTCAGGGTCCTACGAGCAGTACTTC
CASRDSGSYEQYF
>NA|TRBV18|once|TRBJ2-3|14
TGTGCCAGCTCACCAGTCAGGAGCACAGATACGCAGTATTTT
CASSPVRSTDTQYF
>NA|TRBV9|NA|TRBJ1-2|14
TGTGCCAGCAGCGTAGTATCAGGGGACTATGGCTACACCTTC
CASSVVSGDYGYTF
>TRBD1|TRBV7-9|NA|TRBJ1-1|16
TGTGCCAGCAGCTTAGTCAGGGGGCGAGGCGGAACTGAAGCTTTCTTT
CASSLVRGRGGTEAFF
>TRBD2|TRBV7-3|NA|TRBJ2-1|17
TGTGCCAGCAGCTCTAAACCGGGACTAGCATTTGGCAATGAGCAGTTCTTC
CASSSKPGLAFGNEQFF
>NA|TRBV21-1|NA|TRBJ1-5|17
TGTGCCAGCAGATACGGTGGAAATGGAGATAGCAATCAGCCCCAGCATTTT
CASRYGGNGDSNQPQHF
>NA|TRBV3-1/TRBV3-2|NA|TRBJ1-4|15
TGTGCCAGCAGCCATCGCGACAGGAGTCATGAAAAACTGTTTTTT
CASSHRDRSHEKLFF
>NA|TRBV5-4|NA|TRBJ1-5|16
TGTGCCAGCAGCCCCGGACCGGGGAAGGGCAATCAGCCCCAGCATTTT
CASSPGPGKGNQPQHF
>NA|TRBV4-1|few|TRBJ1-6|17
TGCGCCAGCAGCCAAGCCTACGGGAGCTCCTATAATTCACCCCTCCACTTT
CASSQAYGSSYNSPLHF
>NA|TRBV11-3|NA|TRBJ1-1|14
TGTGCCAGCAGCAAAAGGACAGAGAACACTGAAGCTTTCTTT
CASSKRTENTEAFF
>NA|TRBV7-2|NA|TRBJ1-2|14
TGTGCCAGCAGTCCCGGGAGGGTTGGCTATGGCTACACCTTC
CASSPGRVGYGYTF
>TRBD2|TRBV6-1|NA|TRBJ2-3|16
TGTGCCAGCAGTGGACTAGCGGGACGACACGCAGATACGCAGTATTTT
CASSGLAGRHADTQYF
>NA|TRBV6-5|NA|TRBJ2-7|14
TGTGCCAGCAGTTACTCGGCGACAACCTACGAGCAGTACTTC
CASSYSATTYEQYF
>TRBD1|TRBV28|NA|TRBJ1-5|14
TGTGCCAGCAGTTTTGGGACAGGCGATCAGCCCCAGCATTTT
CASSFGTGDQPQHF
>NA|TRBV2|once|TRBJ1-1|13
TGTGCCAGCAGTGCGGGACAAGACACTGAAGCTTTCTTT
CASSAGQDTEAFF
>NA|TRBV5-6|NA|TRBJ2-5|14
TGTGCCAGCAGCTTCTGGCAGGGGCGAGAGACCCAGTACTTC
CASSFWQGRETQYF
>TRBD1|TRBV3-1/TRBV3-2|NA|TRBJ2-2|16
TGTGCCAGCAGCCAAGGGACAGGATTAAACACCGGGGAGCTGTTTTTT
CASSQGTGLNTGELFF
>TRBD2|TRBV28|NA|TRBJ2-1|13
TGTGCTCTAGCGGGAGGTTGGTCGGGTGAGCAGTTCTTC
CALAGGWSGEQFF
>NA|TRBV28|NA|TRBJ1-4|16
TGTGCCAGCAGTTCACCGGGAGGTGGGACTAATGAAAAACTGTTTTTT
CASSSPGGGTNEKLFF
>NA|TRBV11-2|NA|TRBJ2-1|11
TGTGCCAGCAGCTCCATCAATGAGCAGTTCTTC
CASSSINEQFF
>NA|TRBV7-9|once|TRBJ2-1|14
TGTGCCAGCAGCTCTAGCGGTCAGGGGTATGAGCAGTTCTTC
CASSSSGQGYEQFF
>TRBD1|TRBV12-3/TRBV12-4|NA|TRBJ2-2|13
TGTGCCAGCAGCCGACAGGGCGCCGGGGAGCTGTTTTTT
CASSRQGAGELFF
>NA|TRBV11-3|NA|TRBJ1-5|15
TGTGCCAGGGTCCGAGGCTCCGGCGGGAATCAGCCCCAGCATTTT
CARVRGSGGNQPQHF
>NA|TRBV7-9|NA|TRBJ1-1|13
TGTGCCAGCAGCTTAGGTCAGGCAACTGAAGCTTTCTTT
CASSLGQATEAFF